This entry lists 11 T cell receptor beta chains sequenced from one sample in a study of T cell responses to AZD1222 COVID-19 vaccine. Assay: immunoSEQ multiplex PCR; the TCRdb copy retains only in-frame clones and omits some. The sample has about 140,000 clones, approximately 88% seen once. Here the sequenced sample was peripheral blood, taken on day 0 of AZD1222 vaccination. Source of these receptors: an adult in good health.

The chain employs TRBV19 and TRBJ1-1, with no clear D. Trimming pared 5 bases from V and 4 bases from J, leaving 11 bases between. Germline V gene data show CDR1 as LNHDA and CDR2 as SQIVND (reference sequence). The CDR3 has 13 amino acids. The CDR3 loop reads CASSSWASTEAFF. In nucleotides, the CDR3 is TGTGCCAGTAGTTCATGGGCATCCACTGAAGCTTTCTTT.

The chain recombines TRBV7-9 with TRBJ2-7, with D perhaps TRBD1 or TRBD2 (6 bases each). Germline values: CDR1 SEHNR, CDR2 FQNEAQ (reference sequence). Trimming took off 5 bases at V and 2 bases at J, with 16 bases between the two ends. CDR3 length: 15 amino acids. Here the CDR3 reads CASSHEGGHTYEQYF. The CDR3 DNA reads TGTGCCAGCAGCCACGAGGGGGGACATACCTACGAGCAGTACTTC.

The gene calls are TRBV5-1 and TRBJ1-1; no reliable D call. Per germline, CDR1 SGHRS and CDR2 YFSETQ. Deletions cut 1 base from V and 1 base from J, with 11 bases between. The CDR3 length is 15 residues. CDR3 loop: CASSLFLTANTEAFF. CDR3 nucleotides: TGCGCCAGCAGCTTGTTCCTAACAGCGAACACTGAAGCTTTCTTT. The entire variable domain, with the rest obtained from reference TRBV5-1 and TRBJ1-1, is as follows: KAGVTQTPRYLIKTRGQQVTLSCSPISGHRSVSWYQQTPGQGLQFLFEYFSETQRNKGNFPGRFSGRQFSNSRSEMNVSTLELGDSALYLCASSLFLTANTEAFFGQGTRLTVV.

This chain connects TRBV6-6 to TRBJ2-7, with TRBD1 matching 7 bases. The CDR3 totals 15 residues. J was trimmed by 3 bases and V by 5 bases; bases with no gene match: 10. Germline V CDR1 and CDR2: MNHNY, SVGAGI (reference sequence). The chain's CDR3 is CASSPGTVAYYEQYF. The CDR3 bases are TGTGCCAGCAGTCCCGGGACAGTTGCCTACTACGAGCAGTACTTC.

The chain employs TRBV3-1 (or the pseudogene TRBV3-2) and TRBJ1-3, with a weak D call TRBD1 (5 bases). CDR3 size: 16 residues. Germline V gene sequence: CDR1 LGHDT, CDR2 YNNKEL (reference sequence). V was cut by 5 bases and J by 1 base, with 15 bases left in between. DNA of the CDR3: TGTGCCAGCAGCAACCCCGGGACGGTGTCTGGAAACACCATATATTTT. The encoded protein is CASSNPGTVSGNTIYF.

The CDR3 loop is CASSLVYGGGVNGEAFF. The DNA of the CDR3 is TGTGCCAGCAGCTTAGTTTACGGAGGGGGCGTGAACGGTGAAGCTTTCTTT. The chain joins TRBV7-2 to TRBJ1-1; 7 bases line up with TRBD1. The CDR3 consists of 17 residues. Per the germline V gene, CDR1 is SGHTA and CDR2 is FQGNSA. Trimming removed 1 base from V and 7 bases from J; junction bases left unmatched: 15.

This clone was recorded once. This chain joins TRBV24-1 and TRBJ2-1; D possibly corresponds to TRBD2 (5 bases). The germline V and J ends were trimmed by 4 bases and 12 bases, with 12 bases remaining between them. The CDR3 runs 12 residues. Germline CDR1 KGHDR, CDR2 SFDVKD. Written as DNA, the CDR3 is TGTGCCACCAGTGACCCTATAGCGAGGCAGTTCTTC. It translates to CATSDPIARQFF.

The chain combines TRBV6-5 with TRBJ1-1; D remains unclear. The V end lost 0 bases, the J end lost 2 bases, and 13 bases lay between the germline ends. This CDR3 has 16 amino acids. CDR1 MNHEY and CDR2 SVGAGI come from the germline V gene. The CDR3 spells CASSYSSHPSNTEAFF. In DNA, the CDR3 is TGTGCCAGCAGTTACTCGTCACATCCTTCAAACACTGAAGCTTTCTTT.

The chain is built from TRBV27 and TRBJ1-6; 8 bases fit TRBD1. CDR1 MNHEY and CDR2 SMNVEV come from the germline V gene (reference sequence). The CDR3 has 15 amino acids. The V segment lost 6 bases and the J segment 9 bases; nucleotides outside the gene matches: 10. The CDR3, as DNA: TGTGCCAGCAGCCTGAAAGGGACAGGTATTTCACCCCTCCACTTT. Translated: CASSLKGTGISPLHF.

The chain employs TRBV6-4 and TRBJ2-1; D not certain. The germline CDR1 and CDR2 sequences are MRHNA and SNTAGT. V was trimmed by 6 bases and J by 5 bases, leaving 5 bases between them. This CDR3 spans 11 amino acids. The CDR3 DNA reads TGTGCCAGCAGGGTCCACAATGAGCAGTTCTTC. Translating gives CASRVHNEQFF.

The chain has TRBV10-1 and TRBJ2-2; the D gene is possibly TRBD1 (6 bases). Trimming stripped 7 bases from V and 0 bases from J, with 12 bases between. There are 15 residues in the CDR3. CDR1 and CDR2 (germline): WNHNN, SYGVQD (reference sequence). The CDR3 DNA follows: TGCGCCAGCACTGCCGAGGGGGCGAACACCGGGGAGCTGTTTTTT. Translating it yields CASTAEGANTGELFF.